What follows are 2 T cell receptor beta chains derived from one specimen sequenced in a study of blood T cell repertoires in COVID-19. Generated by immunoSEQ multiplex PCR, the TCRdb table keeps only in-frame clones and is missing some. The data show just over 95,000 clones, with approximately 90% seen just once and less than 20% held by the top ten. Sequencing was carried out using peripheral blood. The receptors derive from a human donor in a cohort sampled during active COVID-19.

This chain's CDR3 is CATSRPGGSGGYTF. CDR3 coding DNA: TGTGCCACCAGCAGACCAGGGGGCTCCGGAGGCTACACCTTC. This chain links TRBV15 with TRBJ1-2, with TRBD1 matching 8 bases. This CDR3 has 14 residues. J was trimmed by 8 bases and V by 2 bases; bases with no gene match: 7. Germline V gene lookup returns CDR1 LNHNV and CDR2 YYDKDF (reference sequence).

The rearrangement links TRBV7-2 to TRBJ2-7, with 7 nucleotides matching TRBD2. Germline V gene data show CDR1 as SGHTA and CDR2 as FQGNSA. With 4 bases clipped from V and 3 bases from J, the junction kept 6 bases outside the gene matches. CDR3 length: 14 residues. CDR3 region: CASSSFGTIYEQYF. CDR3 DNA: TGTGCCAGCAGCTCGTTCGGGACTATCTACGAGCAGTACTTC.